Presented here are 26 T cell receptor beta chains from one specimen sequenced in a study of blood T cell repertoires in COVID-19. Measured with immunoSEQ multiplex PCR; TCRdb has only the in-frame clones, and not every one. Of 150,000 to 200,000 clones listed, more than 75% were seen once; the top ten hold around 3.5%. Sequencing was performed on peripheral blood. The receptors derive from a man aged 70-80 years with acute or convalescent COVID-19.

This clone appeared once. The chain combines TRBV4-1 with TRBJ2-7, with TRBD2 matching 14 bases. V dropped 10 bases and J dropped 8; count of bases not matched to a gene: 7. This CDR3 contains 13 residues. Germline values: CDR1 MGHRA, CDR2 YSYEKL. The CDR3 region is CATTGLAGEQQYF. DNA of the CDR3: TGCGCCACCACGGGACTAGCGGGAGAACAGCAGTACTTC.

The CDR3, as DNA: TGCGCCAGCAGTGACCAGGGGAACGGCTACGAGCAGTACTTC. It encodes CASSDQGNGYEQYF. The chain uses TRBV10-1 and TRBJ2-7; a possible D gene is TRBD1 (6 bases). V lost 3 bases and J lost 3, with 12 bases in between. The CDR3 is made up of 14 amino acids. The V gene's germline CDR1 is WNHNN and CDR2 SYGVQD (reference sequence).

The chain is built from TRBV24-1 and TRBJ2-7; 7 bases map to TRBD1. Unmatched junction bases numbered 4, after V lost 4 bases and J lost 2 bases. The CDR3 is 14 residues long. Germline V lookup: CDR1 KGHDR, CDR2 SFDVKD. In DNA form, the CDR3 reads TGTGCCACCAGTGACTCGGGACAGCCCTACGAGCAGTACTTC. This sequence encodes CATSDSGQPYEQYF.

The CDR3 DNA reads as TGCGCCAGCAGCTTGGATATCAGCACAGATACGCAGTATTTT. It translates to CASSLDISTDTQYF. This chain uses TRBV5-1 with TRBJ2-3; D remains unclear. The V and J ends lost 0 bases and 0 bases respectively, with 5 bases between them. Germline CDR1 SGHRS, CDR2 YFSETQ. The CDR3 has 14 residues.

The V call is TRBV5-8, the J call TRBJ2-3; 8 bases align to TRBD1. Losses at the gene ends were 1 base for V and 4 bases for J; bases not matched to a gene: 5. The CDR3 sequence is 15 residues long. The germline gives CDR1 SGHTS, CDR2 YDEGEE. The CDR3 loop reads CASSLWTGLPDTQYF. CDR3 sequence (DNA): TGTGCCAGCAGCTTGTGGACAGGGCTCCCAGATACGCAGTATTTT.

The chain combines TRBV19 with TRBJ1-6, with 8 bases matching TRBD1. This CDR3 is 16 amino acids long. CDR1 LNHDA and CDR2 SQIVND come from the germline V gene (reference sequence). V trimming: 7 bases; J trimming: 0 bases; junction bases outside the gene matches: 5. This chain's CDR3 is CASIYRGTSYNSPLHF. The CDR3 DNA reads TGTGCCAGTATTTACAGGGGGACCTCCTATAATTCACCCCTCCACTTT.

CDR3 amino acids: CASSSDRDTEAFF. The CDR3, as DNA: TGTGCCAGCAGCTCTGACAGAGACACTGAAGCTTTCTTT. The rearrangement joins TRBV11-2 to TRBJ1-1; D possibly corresponds to TRBD1 (5 bases). The CDR3 extends over 13 amino acids. Deletions cut 4 bases from V and 3 bases from J, with 9 bases between. The V gene's germline CDR1 is SGHAT and CDR2 FQNNGV.

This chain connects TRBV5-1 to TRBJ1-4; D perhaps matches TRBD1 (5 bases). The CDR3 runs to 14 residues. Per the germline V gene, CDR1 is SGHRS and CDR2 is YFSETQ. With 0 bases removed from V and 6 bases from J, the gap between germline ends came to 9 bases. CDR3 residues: CASSLEGRYEKLFF. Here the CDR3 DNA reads TGCGCCAGCAGCTTGGAGGGGAGGTATGAAAAACTGTTTTTT.

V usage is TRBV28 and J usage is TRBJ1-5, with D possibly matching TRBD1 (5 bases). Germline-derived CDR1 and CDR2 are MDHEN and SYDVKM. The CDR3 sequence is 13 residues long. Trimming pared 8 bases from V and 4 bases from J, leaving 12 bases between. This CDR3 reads CASGAGYNQPQHF. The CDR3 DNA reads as TGTGCCAGCGGGGCAGGCTATAATCAGCCCCAGCATTTT.

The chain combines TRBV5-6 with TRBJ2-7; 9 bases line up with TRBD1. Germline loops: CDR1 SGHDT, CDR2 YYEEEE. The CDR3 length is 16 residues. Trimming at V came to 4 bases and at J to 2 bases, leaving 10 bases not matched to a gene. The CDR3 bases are TGTGCCAGCAGCATTTGGGACAGGGCAGCGACCTACGAGCAGTACTTC. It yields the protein CASSIWDRAATYEQYF.

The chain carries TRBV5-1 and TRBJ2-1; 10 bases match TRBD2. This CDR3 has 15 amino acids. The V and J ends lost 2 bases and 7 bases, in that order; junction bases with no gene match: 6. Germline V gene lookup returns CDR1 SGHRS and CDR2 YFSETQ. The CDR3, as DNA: TGCGCCAGCAGCTTAGCGGGGGGGCAAGAAAATGAGCAGTTCTTC. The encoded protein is CASSLAGGQENEQFF.

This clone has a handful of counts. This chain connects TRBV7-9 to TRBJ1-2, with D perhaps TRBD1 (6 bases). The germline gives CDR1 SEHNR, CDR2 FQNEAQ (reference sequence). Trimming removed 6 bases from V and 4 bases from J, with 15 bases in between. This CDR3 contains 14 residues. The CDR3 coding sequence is TGTGCCAGCAGACCAGTGGACAGAGTCTATGGCTACACCTTC. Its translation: CASRPVDRVYGYTF.

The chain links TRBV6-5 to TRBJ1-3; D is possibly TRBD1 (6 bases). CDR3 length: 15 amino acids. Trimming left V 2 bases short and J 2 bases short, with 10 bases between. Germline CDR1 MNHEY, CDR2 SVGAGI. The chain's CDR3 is CASSYGTGTGNTIYF. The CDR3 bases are TGTGCCAGCAGTTACGGAACAGGGACTGGAAACACCATATATTTT.

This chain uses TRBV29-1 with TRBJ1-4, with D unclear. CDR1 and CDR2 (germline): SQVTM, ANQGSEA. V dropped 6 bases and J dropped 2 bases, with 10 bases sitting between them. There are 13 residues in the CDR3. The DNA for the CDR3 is TGCAGCGTAACACAGCTCACTAATGAAAAACTGTTTTTT. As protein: CSVTQLTNEKLFF.

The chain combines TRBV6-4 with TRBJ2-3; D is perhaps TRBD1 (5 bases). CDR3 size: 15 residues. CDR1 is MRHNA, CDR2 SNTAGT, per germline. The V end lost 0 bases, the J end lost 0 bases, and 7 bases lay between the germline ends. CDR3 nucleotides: TGTGCCAGCAGTGACTCGGACACTAGCACAGATACGCAGTATTTT. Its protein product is CASSDSDTSTDTQYF.

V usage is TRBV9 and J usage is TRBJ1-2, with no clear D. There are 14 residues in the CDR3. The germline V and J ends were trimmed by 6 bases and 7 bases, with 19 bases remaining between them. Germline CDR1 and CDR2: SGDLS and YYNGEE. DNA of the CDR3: TGTGCCAGCACCCGGGCCAACCGAGGAGGTGGCTACACCTTC. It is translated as CASTRANRGGGYTF. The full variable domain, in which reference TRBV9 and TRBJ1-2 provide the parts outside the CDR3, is DSGVTQTPKHLITATGQRVTLRCSPRSGDLSVYWYQQSLDQGLQFLIQYYNGEERAKGNILERFSAQQFPDLHSELNLSSLELGDSALYFCASTRANRGGGYTFGSGTRLTVV.

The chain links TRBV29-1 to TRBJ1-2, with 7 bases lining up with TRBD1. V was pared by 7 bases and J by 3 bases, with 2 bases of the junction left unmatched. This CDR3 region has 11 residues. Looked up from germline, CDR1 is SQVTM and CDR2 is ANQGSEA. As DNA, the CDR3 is TGCAGCGCCGGGACAGACTATGGCTACACCTTC. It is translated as CSAGTDYGYTF. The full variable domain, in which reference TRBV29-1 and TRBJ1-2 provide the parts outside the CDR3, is SAVISQKPSRDICQRGTSLTIQCQVDSQVTMMFWYRQQPGQSLTLIATANQGSEATYESGFVIDKFPISRPNLTFSTLTVSNMSPEDSSIYLCSAGTDYGYTFGSGTRLTVV.

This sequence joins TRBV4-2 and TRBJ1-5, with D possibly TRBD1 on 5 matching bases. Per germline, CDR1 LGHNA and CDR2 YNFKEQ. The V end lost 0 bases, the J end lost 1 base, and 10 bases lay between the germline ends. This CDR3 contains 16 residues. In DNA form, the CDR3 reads TGTGCCAGCAGCCAAGAGGGGGGACGGAGCAATCAGCCCCAGCATTTT. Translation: CASSQEGGRSNQPQHF.

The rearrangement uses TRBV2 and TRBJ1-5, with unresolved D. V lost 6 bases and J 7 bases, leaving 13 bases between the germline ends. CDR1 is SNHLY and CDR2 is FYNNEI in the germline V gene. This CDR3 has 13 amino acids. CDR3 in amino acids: CASRVGPEQPQHF. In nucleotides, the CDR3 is TGTGCCAGCAGGGTTGGGCCCGAGCAGCCCCAGCATTTT.

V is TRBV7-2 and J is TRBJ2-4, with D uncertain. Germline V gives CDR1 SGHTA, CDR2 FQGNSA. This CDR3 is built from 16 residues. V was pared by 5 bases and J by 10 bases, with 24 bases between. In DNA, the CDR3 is TGTGCCAGCAGCCTCTCCCTGGTCATTCCGCGAAATATTCAGTACTTC. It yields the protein CASSLSLVIPRNIQYF.

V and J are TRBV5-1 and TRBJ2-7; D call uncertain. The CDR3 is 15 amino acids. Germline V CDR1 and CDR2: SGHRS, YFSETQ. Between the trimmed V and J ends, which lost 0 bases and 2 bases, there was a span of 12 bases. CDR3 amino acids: CASSLGAPAPYEQYF. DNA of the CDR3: TGCGCCAGCAGCTTGGGAGCGCCAGCCCCCTACGAGCAGTACTTC.

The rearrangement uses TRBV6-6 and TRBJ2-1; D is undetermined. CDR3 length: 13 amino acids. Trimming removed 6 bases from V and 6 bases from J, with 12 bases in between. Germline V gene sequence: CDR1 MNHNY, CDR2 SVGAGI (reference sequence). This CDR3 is CASRPGPFNEQFF. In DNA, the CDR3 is TGTGCCAGCAGGCCGGGTCCTTTCAATGAGCAGTTCTTC.

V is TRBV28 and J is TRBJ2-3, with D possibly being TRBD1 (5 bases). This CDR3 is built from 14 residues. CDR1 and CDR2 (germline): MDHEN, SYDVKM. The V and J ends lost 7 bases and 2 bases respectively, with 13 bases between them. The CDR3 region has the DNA TGTGCCAGCATGGTGCAGGGTCCCACAGATACGCAGTATTTT. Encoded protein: CASMVQGPTDTQYF.

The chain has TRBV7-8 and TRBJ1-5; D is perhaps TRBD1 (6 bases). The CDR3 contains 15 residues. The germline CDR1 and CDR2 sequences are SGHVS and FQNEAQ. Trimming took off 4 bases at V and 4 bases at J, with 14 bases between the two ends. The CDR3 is CASSSHRDTNQPQHF. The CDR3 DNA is TGTGCCAGCAGCTCCCACAGGGACACGAATCAGCCCCAGCATTTT.

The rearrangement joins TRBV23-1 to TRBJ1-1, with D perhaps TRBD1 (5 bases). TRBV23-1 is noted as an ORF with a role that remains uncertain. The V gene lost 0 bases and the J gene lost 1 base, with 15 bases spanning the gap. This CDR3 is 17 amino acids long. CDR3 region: CASSQSGVKGPNTEAFF. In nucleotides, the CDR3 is TGCGCCAGCAGTCAATCGGGTGTGAAGGGGCCGAACACTGAAGCTTTCTTT.

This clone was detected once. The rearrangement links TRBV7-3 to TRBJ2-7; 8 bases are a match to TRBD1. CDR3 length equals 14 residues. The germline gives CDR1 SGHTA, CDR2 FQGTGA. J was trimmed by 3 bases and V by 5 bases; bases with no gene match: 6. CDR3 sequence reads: CASSPTGGVYEQYF. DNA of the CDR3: TGTGCCAGCAGCCCTACAGGGGGAGTCTACGAGCAGTACTTC.